The 10 T cell receptor beta chains below come from one sample, sequenced in a study of T cell responses to AZD1222 COVID-19 vaccine. Clones were sequenced by immunoSEQ multiplex PCR, and TCRdb holds only the in-frame ones, with some missing. The repertoire holds around 97,000 clones, with 80% to 90% as singletons. This specimen consisted of peripheral blood, obtained on day 0 of AZD1222 vaccination. These TCRs come from an adult in good health.

The rearrangement links TRBV3-1 (or the pseudogene TRBV3-2) to TRBJ2-2; TRBD2 aligns across 9 bases. Germline lookup yields CDR1 LGHDT and CDR2 YNNKEL (reference sequence). The CDR3 loop spans 15 amino acids. Unmatched junction bases numbered 10, after V lost 7 bases and J lost 7 bases. CDR3 coding DNA: TGTGCCAGCAACCTCGGGGTAGCGGGAGTCGGGGAGCTGTTTTTT. It specifies CASNLGVAGVGELFF.

The chain links TRBV19 to TRBJ1-4; 8 bases fit TRBD1. The V gene's germline CDR1 is LNHDA and CDR2 SQIVND (reference sequence). The V segment lost 9 bases and the J segment 6 bases; nucleotides outside the gene matches: 12. The CDR3 consists of 15 residues. In nucleotides, the CDR3 is TGTGCCAGCGCAAGTTCCCAGGGGGCTGATGAAAAACTGTTTTTT. Amino acids: CASASSQGADEKLFF.

This chain connects TRBV5-4 to TRBJ1-5, with TRBD1 as a possible D gene (5 bases). The CDR3 length is 15 residues. Germline assignment: CDR1 SGHNT and CDR2 YYREEE (reference sequence). V was cut by 4 bases and J by 2 bases, with 13 bases left in between. This CDR3 is CASSPDGGGNQPQHF. The CDR3 nucleotides are TGTGCCAGCAGCCCCGACGGAGGGGGCAATCAGCCCCAGCATTTT. Using reference TRBV5-4 and TRBJ1-5 for the parts outside the CDR3, the full variable domain is ETGVTQSPTHLIKTRGQQVTLRCSSQSGHNTVSWYQQALGQGPQFIFQYYREEENGRGNFPPRFSGLQFPNYSSELNVNALELDDSALYLCASSPDGGGNQPQHFGDGTRLSIL.

The chain couples TRBV29-1 to TRBJ2-1; 12 bases match TRBD2. V was clipped by 6 bases and J by 5 bases; unmatched bases: 8. Germline assignment: CDR1 SQVTM and CDR2 ANQGSEA. The CDR3 sequence is 15 residues long. The chain's CDR3 is CSVTPGLAGNNEQFF. CDR3 nucleotides: TGCAGCGTGACCCCGGGACTAGCGGGTAACAATGAGCAGTTCTTC.

This chain connects TRBV12-3 or TRBV12-4 to TRBJ1-2; no definite D call. Between the trimmed V and J ends, which lost 3 bases and 7 bases, there was a span of 9 bases. The CDR3 has 12 amino acids. CDR3 residues: CASSFGESGYTF. CDR3 nucleotide sequence: TGTGCCAGCAGTTTCGGGGAATCTGGCTACACCTTC.

The V and J genes are TRBV6-6 and TRBJ2-7; possible D gene TRBD1, 6 bases. The V gene's germline CDR1 is MNHNY and CDR2 SVGAGI (reference sequence). There are 15 residues in the CDR3. The ends were cut back, 1 base at V and 3 bases at J, with 13 bases in the middle. CDR3 region: CASSYFLGQYYEQYF. The CDR3 DNA follows: TGTGCCAGCAGTTACTTTCTAGGACAGTACTACGAGCAGTACTTC.

This sequence joins TRBV5-1 and TRBJ2-1, with D uncertain. Germline V lookup: CDR1 SGHRS, CDR2 YFSETQ. V was shortened by 2 bases and J by 3 bases, with 15 bases between the two germline ends. This CDR3 contains 16 residues. This CDR3 reads CASSFGGNYLYNEQFF. CDR3 sequence (DNA): TGCGCCAGCAGCTTTGGTGGCAACTACCTCTACAATGAGCAGTTCTTC. Supplemented by reference TRBV5-1 and TRBJ2-1, the full variable domain reads KAGVTQTPRYLIKTRGQQVTLSCSPISGHRSVSWYQQTPGQGLQFLFEYFSETQRNKGNFPGRFSGRQFSNSRSEMNVSTLELGDSALYLCASSFGGNYLYNEQFFGPGTRLTVL.

The CDR3 bases are TGCAGCGTAGCGGGAGTTTTAACTAATGAGCAGTTCTTC. Translation: CSVAGVLTNEQFF. The rearrangement uses TRBV29-1 and TRBJ2-1; 8 nucleotides line up with TRBD2. The ends lost 6 bases at V and 7 bases at J; junction bases unmatched: 8. CDR3 length: 13 amino acids. CDR1 and CDR2 from the germline V gene are SQVTM and ANQGSEA.

The V and J genes are TRBV18 and TRBJ2-5; unclear D gene. CDR1 is KGHSH and CDR2 is LQKENI in the germline V gene. The CDR3 runs 16 residues. V was shortened by 6 bases and J by 1 base, with 18 bases between the two germline ends. CDR3 coding DNA: TGTGCCAGCTCCCCGCGGACCCCTCAAACCCAAGAGACCCAGTACTTC. This sequence encodes CASSPRTPQTQETQYF.

The chain has TRBV28 and TRBJ2-5; unclear D gene. Trimming removed 5 bases at V and 4 bases at J, with 11 bases between. There are 13 residues in the CDR3. Germline-derived CDR1 and CDR2 are MDHEN and SYDVKM. The CDR3 nucleotides read TGTGCCAGCAGTCACCCGGTGGTAGAGACCCAGTACTTC. This encodes CASSHPVVETQYF.